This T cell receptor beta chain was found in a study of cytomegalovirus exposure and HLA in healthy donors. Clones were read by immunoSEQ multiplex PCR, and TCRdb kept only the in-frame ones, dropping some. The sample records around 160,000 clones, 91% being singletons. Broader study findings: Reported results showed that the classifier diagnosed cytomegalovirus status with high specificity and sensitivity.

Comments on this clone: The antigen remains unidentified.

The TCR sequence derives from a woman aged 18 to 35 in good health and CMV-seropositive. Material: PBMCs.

In DNA form, the CDR3 reads TGTGCCAGCAGTTTAATGCGAACGGGAAACACCATATATTTT. Amino acids: CASSLMRTGNTIYF. The J gene is TRBJ1-3, the V gene TRBV28; D is unresolved. Germline V gives CDR1 MDHEN, CDR2 SYDVKM. V lost 2 bases and J 4 bases, leaving 9 bases between the germline ends. The CDR3 spans 14 residues.